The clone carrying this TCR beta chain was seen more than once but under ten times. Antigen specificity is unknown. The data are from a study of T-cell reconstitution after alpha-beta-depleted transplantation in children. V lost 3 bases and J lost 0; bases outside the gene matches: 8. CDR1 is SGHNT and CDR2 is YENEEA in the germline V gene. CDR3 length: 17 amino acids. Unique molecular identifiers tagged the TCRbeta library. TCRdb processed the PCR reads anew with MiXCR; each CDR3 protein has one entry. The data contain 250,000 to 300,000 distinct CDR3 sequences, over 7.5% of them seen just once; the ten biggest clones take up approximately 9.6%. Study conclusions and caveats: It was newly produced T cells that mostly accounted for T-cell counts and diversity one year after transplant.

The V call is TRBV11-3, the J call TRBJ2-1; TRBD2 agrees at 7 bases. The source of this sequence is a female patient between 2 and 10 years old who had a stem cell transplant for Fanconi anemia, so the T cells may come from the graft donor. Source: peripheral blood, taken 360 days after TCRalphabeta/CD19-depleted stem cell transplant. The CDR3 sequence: CASSFGLAVSSYNEQFF. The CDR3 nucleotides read TGTGCCAGCAGCTTTGGTCTAGCGGTGAGCTCCTACAATGAGCAGTTCTTC.